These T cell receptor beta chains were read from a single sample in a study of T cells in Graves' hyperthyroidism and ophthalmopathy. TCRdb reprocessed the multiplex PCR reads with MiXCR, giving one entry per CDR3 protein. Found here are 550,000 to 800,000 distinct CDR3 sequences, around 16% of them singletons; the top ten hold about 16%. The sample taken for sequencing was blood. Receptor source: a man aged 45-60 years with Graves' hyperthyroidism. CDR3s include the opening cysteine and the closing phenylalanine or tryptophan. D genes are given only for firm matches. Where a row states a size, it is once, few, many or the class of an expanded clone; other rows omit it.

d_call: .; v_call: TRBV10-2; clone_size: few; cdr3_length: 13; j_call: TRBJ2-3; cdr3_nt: TGCGCCAGCAGGGACCAGGGCACAGATACGCAGTATTTT; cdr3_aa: CASRDQGTDTQYF
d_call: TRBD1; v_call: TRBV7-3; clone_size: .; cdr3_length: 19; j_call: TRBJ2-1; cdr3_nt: TGTGCCAGCAGCTCTACCCGGGACAGGGGACAATATTCCTACAATGAGCAGTTCTTC; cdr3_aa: CASSSTRDRGQYSYNEQFF
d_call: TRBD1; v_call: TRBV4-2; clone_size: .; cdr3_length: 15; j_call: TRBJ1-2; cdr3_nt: TGTGCCAGCAGCCAAGATGAGGGGGCGTACTATGGCTACACCTTC; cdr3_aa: CASSQDEGAYYGYTF
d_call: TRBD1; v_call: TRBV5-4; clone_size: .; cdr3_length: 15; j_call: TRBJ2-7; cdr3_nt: TGTGCCAGCAGCGCCCCCGGGACAGGGGGATACGAGCAGTACTTC; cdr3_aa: CASSAPGTGGYEQYF
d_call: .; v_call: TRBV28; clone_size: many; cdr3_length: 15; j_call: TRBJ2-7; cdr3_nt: TGTGCCAGCAGTTTGGGGCCGGAAAGCTCCTACGAGCAGTACTTC; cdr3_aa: CASSLGPESSYEQYF
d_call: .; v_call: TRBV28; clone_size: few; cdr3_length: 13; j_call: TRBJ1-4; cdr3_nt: TGTGCCAGCAGAGGGACAATGCATGAAAAACTGTTTTTT; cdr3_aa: CASRGTMHEKLFF
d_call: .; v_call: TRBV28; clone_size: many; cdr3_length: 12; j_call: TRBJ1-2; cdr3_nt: TGTGCCAGCAATCAGGGAGGCTATGGCTACACCTTC; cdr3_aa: CASNQGGYGYTF
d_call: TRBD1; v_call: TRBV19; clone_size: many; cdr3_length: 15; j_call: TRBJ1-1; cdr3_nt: TGTGCCAGTAGTATCGGGACAGGGATCAACACTGAAGCTTTCTTT; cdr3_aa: CASSIGTGINTEAFF
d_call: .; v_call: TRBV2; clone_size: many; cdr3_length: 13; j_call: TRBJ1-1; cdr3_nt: TGTGCCAGCAGTGAGGAAGGGGGCACTGAAGCTTTCTTT; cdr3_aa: CASSEEGGTEAFF
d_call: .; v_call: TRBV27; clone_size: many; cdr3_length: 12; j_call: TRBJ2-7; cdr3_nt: TGTGCCAGCGGATCCCGGAGGAACGAGCAGTACTTC; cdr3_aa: CASGSRRNEQYF
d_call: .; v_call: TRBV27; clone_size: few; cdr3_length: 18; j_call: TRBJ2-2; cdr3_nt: TGTGCCAGCAGTTTAGGGTCACGGATCATAGGGTACACCGGGGAGCTGTTTTTT; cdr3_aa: CASSLGSRIIGYTGELFF
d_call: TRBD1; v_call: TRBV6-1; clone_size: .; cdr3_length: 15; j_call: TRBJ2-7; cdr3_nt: TGTGCCAGCAGAACTTCCGGGACAGGTCCCTACGAGCAGTACTTC; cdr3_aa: CASRTSGTGPYEQYF
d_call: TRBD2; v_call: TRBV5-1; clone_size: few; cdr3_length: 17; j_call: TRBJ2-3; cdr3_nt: TGCGCCAGCAGCTTGGTGCCGGGGGGTGCAGCCACAGATACGCAGTATTTT; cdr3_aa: CASSLVPGGAATDTQYF
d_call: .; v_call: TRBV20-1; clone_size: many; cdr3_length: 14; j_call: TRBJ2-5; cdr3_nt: TGCAGTGCTGTCGCTACAGGGTACCAAGAGACCCAGTACTTC; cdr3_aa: CSAVATGYQETQYF
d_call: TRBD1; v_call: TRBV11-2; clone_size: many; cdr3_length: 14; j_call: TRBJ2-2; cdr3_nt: TGTGCCAGCAGTTGGGACAGAGGGGACGGGGAGCTGTTTTTT; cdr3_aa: CASSWDRGDGELFF
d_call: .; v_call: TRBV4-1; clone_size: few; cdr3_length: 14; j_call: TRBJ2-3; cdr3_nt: TGCGCCAGCAGCCAAGTGCTGAGCACAGATACGCAGTATTTT; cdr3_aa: CASSQVLSTDTQYF
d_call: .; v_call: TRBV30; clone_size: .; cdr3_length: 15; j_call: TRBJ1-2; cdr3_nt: TGTGCCTGGAGTGTTGGAATAGGGGTCTACTATGGCTACACCTTC; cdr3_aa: CAWSVGIGVYYGYTF
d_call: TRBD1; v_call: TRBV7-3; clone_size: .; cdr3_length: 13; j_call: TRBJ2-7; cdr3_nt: TGTGCCAGCAGCTACGGACAGGGTGACAAGCAGTACTTC; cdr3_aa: CASSYGQGDKQYF
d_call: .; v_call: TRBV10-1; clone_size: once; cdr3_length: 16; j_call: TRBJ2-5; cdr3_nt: TGCGCCAGCAGTGATGTAATAGGAGGGGGCGAAGAGACCCAGTACTTC; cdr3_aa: CASSDVIGGGEETQYF
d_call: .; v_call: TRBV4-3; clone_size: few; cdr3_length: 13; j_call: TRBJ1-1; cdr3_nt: TGCGCCAGCAGCCAAGTTAAGAGGCGTGAAGCTTTCTTT; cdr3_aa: CASSQVKRREAFF
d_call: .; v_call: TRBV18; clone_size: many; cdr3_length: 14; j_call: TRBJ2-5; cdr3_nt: TGTGCCAGCTCACCAAAACTGGCCCAAGAGACCCAGTACTTC; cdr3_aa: CASSPKLAQETQYF
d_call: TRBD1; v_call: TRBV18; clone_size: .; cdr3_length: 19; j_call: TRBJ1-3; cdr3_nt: TGTGCCAGCTCCCCCGCAACCGGGACCTACAGGGGATCGGGAAACACCATATATTTT; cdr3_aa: CASSPATGTYRGSGNTIYF
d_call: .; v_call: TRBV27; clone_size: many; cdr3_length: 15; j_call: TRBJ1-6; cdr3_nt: TGTGCCAGCGGGGTTCGAAGGAAAAAGATAGCACCCCTCCACTTT; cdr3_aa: CASGVRRKKIAPLHF
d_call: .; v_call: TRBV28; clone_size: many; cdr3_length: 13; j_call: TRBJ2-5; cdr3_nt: TGTGCCAGCAGCATGTATCGTAGAGAGACCCAGTACTTC; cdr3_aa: CASSMYRRETQYF
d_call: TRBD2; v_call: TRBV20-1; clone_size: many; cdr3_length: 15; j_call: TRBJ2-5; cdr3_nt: TGCAGTGCTAGAAACCGCGGGAGCTGGGATGAGACCCAGTACTTC; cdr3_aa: CSARNRGSWDETQYF
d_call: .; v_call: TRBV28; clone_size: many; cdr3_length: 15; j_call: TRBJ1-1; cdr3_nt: TGTGCCAGCAGTCCCAGTAGTACGGGGAACACTGAAGCTTTCTTT; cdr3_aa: CASSPSSTGNTEAFF
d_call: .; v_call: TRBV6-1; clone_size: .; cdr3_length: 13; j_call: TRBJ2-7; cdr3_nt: TGTGCCAGCAGCGGGACCGACAGGTTTAAGCAGTACTTC; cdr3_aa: CASSGTDRFKQYF
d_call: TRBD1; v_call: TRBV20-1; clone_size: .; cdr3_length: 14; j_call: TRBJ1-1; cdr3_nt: TGCAGTGCTGGCAGGGGGTCCATGAACACTGAAGCTTTCTTT; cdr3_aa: CSAGRGSMNTEAFF
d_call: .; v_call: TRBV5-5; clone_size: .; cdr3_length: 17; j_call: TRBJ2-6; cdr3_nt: TGTGCCAGCAGCCCGGACTATTTTTACTCTGGGGCCAACGTCCTGACTTTC; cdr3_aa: CASSPDYFYSGANVLTF
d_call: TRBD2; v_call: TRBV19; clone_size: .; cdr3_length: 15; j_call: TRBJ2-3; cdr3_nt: TGTGCCAGTAGTGCAGGAGCGGGGGTCACAGATACGCAGTATTTT; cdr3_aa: CASSAGAGVTDTQYF
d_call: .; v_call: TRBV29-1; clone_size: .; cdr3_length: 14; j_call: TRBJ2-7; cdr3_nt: TGCAGCGTTGATTCGGGGGCGGCCGGCGACGAGCAGTACTTC; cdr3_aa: CSVDSGAAGDEQYF
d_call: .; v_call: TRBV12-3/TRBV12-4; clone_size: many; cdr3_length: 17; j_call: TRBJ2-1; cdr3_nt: TGTGCCAGCAGTTACTACCAGTCAGCGGGCCCCTACAATGAGCAGTTCTTC; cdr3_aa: CASSYYQSAGPYNEQFF
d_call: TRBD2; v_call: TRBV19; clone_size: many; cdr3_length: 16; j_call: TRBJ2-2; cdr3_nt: TGTGCCAGTAGTATCGCCGCGGGGGTGGGCACCGGGGAGCTGTTTTTT; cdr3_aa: CASSIAAGVGTGELFF
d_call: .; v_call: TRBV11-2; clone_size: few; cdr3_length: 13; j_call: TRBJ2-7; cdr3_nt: TGTGCCAGCAGCTTAGTGGGGGGCTACGGGCAGTACTTC; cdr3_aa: CASSLVGGYGQYF
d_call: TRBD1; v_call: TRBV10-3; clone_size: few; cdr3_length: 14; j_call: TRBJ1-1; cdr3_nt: TGTGCCATCAGCCAGGGGGACAGGAACACTGAAGCTTTCTTT; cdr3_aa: CAISQGDRNTEAFF
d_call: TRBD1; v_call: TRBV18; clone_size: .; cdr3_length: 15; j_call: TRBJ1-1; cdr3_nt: TGTGCCAGCTCACCGAAAGGACAGGGGAGGACTGAAGCTTTCTTT; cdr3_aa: CASSPKGQGRTEAFF
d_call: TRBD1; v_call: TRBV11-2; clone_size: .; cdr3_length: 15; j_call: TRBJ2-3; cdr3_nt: TGTGCCAGCAGTTCAGGAGGACAGGACACAGATACGCAGTATTTT; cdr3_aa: CASSSGGQDTDTQYF
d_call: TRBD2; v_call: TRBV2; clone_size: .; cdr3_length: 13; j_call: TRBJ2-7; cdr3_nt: TGTGCCAGTAATAGCGGGGCCTCTGTAGAGCAGTACTTC; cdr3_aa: CASNSGASVEQYF
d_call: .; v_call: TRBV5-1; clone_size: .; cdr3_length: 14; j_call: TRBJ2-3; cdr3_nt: TGCGCCAGCAGCTTGGGAACTAGCACAGATACGCAGTGTTTT; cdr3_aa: CASSLGTSTDTQCF
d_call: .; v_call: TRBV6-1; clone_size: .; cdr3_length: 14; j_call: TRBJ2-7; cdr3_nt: TGTGCCAGCAGTGAACAGACCGACTCCTACGAGCAGTACTTC; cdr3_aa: CASSEQTDSYEQYF
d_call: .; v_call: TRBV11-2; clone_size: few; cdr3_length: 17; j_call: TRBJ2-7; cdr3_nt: TGTGCCAGCAGCTTAGTGCCCATCCGCCAGACTAATTACGAGCAGTACTTC; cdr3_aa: CASSLVPIRQTNYEQYF
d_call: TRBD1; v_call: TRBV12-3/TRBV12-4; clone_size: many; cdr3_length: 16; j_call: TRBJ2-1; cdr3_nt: TGTGCCAGCAGTTCTAGCACCCGGGACAGATACAATGAGCAGTTCTTC; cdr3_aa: CASSSSTRDRYNEQFF
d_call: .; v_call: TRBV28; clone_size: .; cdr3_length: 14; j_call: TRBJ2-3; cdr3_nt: TGTGCCAGCAGAGACGGGGGCCGCACAGATACGCAGTATTTT; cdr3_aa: CASRDGGRTDTQYF
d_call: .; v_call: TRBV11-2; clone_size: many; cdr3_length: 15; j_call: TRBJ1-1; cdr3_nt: TGTGCCAGCAGCAAAATCAGGACGGTGAACACTGAAGCTTTCTTT; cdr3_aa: CASSKIRTVNTEAFF
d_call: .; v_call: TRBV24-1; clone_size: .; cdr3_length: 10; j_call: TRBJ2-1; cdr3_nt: TGTGCCACCAGTGACATACGTTGGTTCTTC; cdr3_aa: CATSDIRWFF
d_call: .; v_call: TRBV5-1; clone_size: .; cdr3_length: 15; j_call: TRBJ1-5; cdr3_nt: TGCGCCAGCACTGGGGACATTCATAGCAATCAGCCCCAGCATTTT; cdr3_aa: CASTGDIHSNQPQHF
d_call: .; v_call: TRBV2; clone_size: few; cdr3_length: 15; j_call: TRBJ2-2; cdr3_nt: TGTGCCAGCAGTTTAAGGGATTCGAACACCGGGGAGCTGTTTTTT; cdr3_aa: CASSLRDSNTGELFF
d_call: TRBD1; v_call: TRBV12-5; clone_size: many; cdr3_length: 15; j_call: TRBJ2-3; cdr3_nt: TGTGCTAGTGGCTTTGGGGACAGGGAGCGAGATACGCAGTATTTT; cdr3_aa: CASGFGDRERDTQYF